These T cell receptor beta chains were read from a single sample in a study of blood T cell repertoires in COVID-19. The repertoire was sequenced with immunoSEQ multiplex PCR; TCRdb's copy has only in-frame clones and lacks some. Counted here are approximately 240,000 clones, roughly 80% occurring once; the ten biggest clones make up 4%. The sequencing input was peripheral blood. The receptors stem from a woman between 40 and 55 years old with active or convalescent COVID-19. Each CDR3 is given with its conserved first and last residue. D genes are given only for firm matches. Some rows mark clone size as missing; the rest say once, few, many or name a class of expanded clone.

V,J,D,size,DNA,CDR3
TRBV7-9,TRBJ1-1,TRBD1,NA,TGTGCCAGCAGCACGAGACAGGGGGGCACTGAAGCTTTCTTT,CASSTRQGGTEAFF
TRBV28,TRBJ1-1,TRBD1,NA,TGTGCCAGCAGTTTACGCGCCGGGACAGAGATCGGAGCTTTCTTT,CASSLRAGTEIGAFF
TRBV14,TRBJ1-3,TRBD1,NA,TGTGCCAGCAGCGCCGGACAGGTCCCAAACACCATATATTTT,CASSAGQVPNTIYF
TRBV29-1,TRBJ1-4,NA,once,TGCAGCATTGCGGAAGAGGGTAATGAAAAACTGTTTTTT,CSIAEEGNEKLFF
TRBV28,TRBJ1-2,NA,NA,TGTGCCAGCAGCCTTAAGGGGATCGGTGGCTACACCTTC,CASSLKGIGGYTF
TRBV7-9,TRBJ1-4,NA,NA,TGTGCCAGCAGCTTAGCGGGGCCTGAAAAACTGTTTTTT,CASSLAGPEKLFF
TRBV6-1,TRBJ1-1,NA,NA,TGTGCCAGCATTCAGAACACTGAAGCTTTCTTT,CASIQNTEAFF
TRBV5-6,TRBJ1-2,NA,NA,TGTGCCAGCAGCTTGTCGGGAACGGGTGGCTATGGCTACACCTTC,CASSLSGTGGYGYTF
TRBV19,TRBJ2-7,TRBD2,NA,TGTGCCAGTAGTACGCTAGCGGGGTACGAGCAGTACTTC,CASSTLAGYEQYF
TRBV4-1,TRBJ1-3,NA,once,TGCGCCAGCAGCCAAGAAAGGAGTGGAAACACCATATATTTT,CASSQERSGNTIYF
TRBV5-1,TRBJ2-3,NA,NA,TGCGCCACCAAACGCCGGCAGGAATCTAGCACAGATACGCAGTATTTT,CATKRRQESSTDTQYF
TRBV6-1,TRBJ2-7,TRBD2,NA,TGTGCCAGCAGTGAGGGGCTAGCGGGGGGCGAGCAGTACTTC,CASSEGLAGGEQYF
TRBV11-2,TRBJ2-4,NA,NA,TGTGCCAGCAGCTTAGGGCGGGCTCCCGGAGAAAACATTCAGTACTTC,CASSLGRAPGENIQYF
TRBV6-5,TRBJ1-5,TRBD1,NA,TGTGCCAGCAGTTACTCGTGGCAGGGGGTCAATCAGCCCCAGCATTTT,CASSYSWQGVNQPQHF
TRBV7-2,TRBJ2-5,TRBD2,NA,TGTGCCAGCAGCCCCTCTAGCGGGGGCCGGGAGACCCAGTACTTC,CASSPSSGGRETQYF
TRBV5-6,TRBJ2-7,NA,many,TGTGCCAGCAGCTCGCTCGGTCCCTACGAGCAGTACTTC,CASSSLGPYEQYF
TRBV5-1,TRBJ2-4,NA,NA,TGCGCCAGCAGTGAAGGACAGTCGTACATTCAGTACTTC,CASSEGQSYIQYF
TRBV5-4,TRBJ2-5,TRBD2,NA,TGTGCCAGCAGCTTGGCCCTGTCTAGCGGGGGGTTGTACCAAGAGACCCAGTACTTC,CASSLALSSGGLYQETQYF
TRBV30,TRBJ1-2,TRBD1,once,TGTGCTCAAACGGACAGGACTAACTATGGCTACACCTTC,CAQTDRTNYGYTF
TRBV14,TRBJ1-6,TRBD1,once,TGTGCCAGCAGCCCAACCGGGACAGGGGTCTATAATTCACCCCTCCACTTT,CASSPTGTGVYNSPLHF
TRBV18,TRBJ1-6,TRBD1,NA,TGTGCCAGCTCACAGGACAGGATCTTCTCCTATAATTCACCCCTCCACTTT,CASSQDRIFSYNSPLHF
TRBV12-3/TRBV12-4,TRBJ1-3,NA,NA,TGTGCCAGCAGACACTCTGGAAACACCATATATTTT,CASRHSGNTIYF
TRBV10-3,TRBJ1-1,NA,NA,TGTGCCATCACGCAGGACAGGAACACTGAAGCTTTCTTT,CAITQDRNTEAFF
TRBV12-3/TRBV12-4,TRBJ1-1,NA,NA,TGTGCCAGCAGTTTGAGGGAGGGCAGTGAAGCTTTCTTT,CASSLREGSEAFF
TRBV11-3,TRBJ2-1,TRBD2,NA,TGTGCCAGCAGCTCTAGCGGGGGGGACAACAATGAGCAGTTCTTC,CASSSSGGDNNEQFF
TRBV12-3/TRBV12-4,TRBJ1-5,NA,once,TGTGCCAGCAGTCTGACAGAGAATCAGCCCCAGCATTTT,CASSLTENQPQHF
TRBV28,TRBJ2-3,TRBD2,NA,TGTGCCAGCAGCGAAATATTGACTAGCCAAAGCACAGATACGCAGTATTTT,CASSEILTSQSTDTQYF
TRBV5-6,TRBJ2-2,NA,NA,TGTGCCAGCAGCCTTGTACGGGCCGGGGAGCTGTTTTTT,CASSLVRAGELFF
TRBV7-9,TRBJ1-5,NA,NA,TGTGCCAGCAGCCCTAGGGGAGGGGGCAATCAGCCCCAGCATTTT,CASSPRGGGNQPQHF
TRBV27,TRBJ1-1,TRBD1,few,TGTGCCAGCAGCCCCTGGACAGGGGGTGCGGGTACTGAAGCTTTCTTT,CASSPWTGGAGTEAFF
TRBV4-1,TRBJ1-1,NA,many,TGCGCCAGCAGCCAGATGACATACTTGATGAACACTGAAGCTTTCTTT,CASSQMTYLMNTEAFF
TRBV9,TRBJ2-5,NA,NA,TGTGCCAGCAGCCCCCGCCGGGGGCAAGAGACCCAGTACTTC,CASSPRRGQETQYF
TRBV19,TRBJ1-2,NA,NA,TGTGCCAGTAGTATAGGCCAAACAGGAAACTATGGCTACACCTTC,CASSIGQTGNYGYTF
TRBV10-3,TRBJ2-5,NA,NA,TGTGCCATCAGTGAAACCCCTGGCGGGGGCGGGGAGACCCAGTACTTC,CAISETPGGGGETQYF
TRBV5-4,TRBJ1-6,NA,NA,TGTGCCAGCACCTCAGGGGTTTCACCCCTCCACTTT,CASTSGVSPLHF
TRBV5-1,TRBJ1-2,NA,few,TGCGCCAGCAGCTTGGCTGGGCTTAACTATGGCTACACCTTC,CASSLAGLNYGYTF
TRBV12-3/TRBV12-4,TRBJ2-5,NA,once,TGTGCCAGCAGTTTAGGGGCAGCGGGGACCCAGTACTTC,CASSLGAAGTQYF
TRBV30,TRBJ2-2,TRBD1,NA,TGTGCCTGGAGCTTGACAGGGATCACCGGGGAGCTGTTTTTT,CAWSLTGITGELFF
TRBV7-7,TRBJ2-3,TRBD2,NA,TGTGCTAGCAGCTCGGGGACTAGCGCGACAGATACGCAGTATTTT,CASSSGTSATDTQYF
TRBV19,TRBJ2-1,TRBD1,NA,TGTGCCAGCGCGGACAGGGGCGAGCAGTTCTTC,CASADRGEQFF
TRBV10-3,TRBJ1-3,NA,NA,TGTGCCATCAGCCCCGGACAGCCCTCTGGAAACACCATATATTTT,CAISPGQPSGNTIYF
TRBV6-1,TRBJ1-1,NA,NA,TGTGCCAGCAGTGGCCCCCTCTTGGGAACAGGGCCGAGGACTGAAGCTTTCTTT,CASSGPLLGTGPRTEAFF
TRBV7-2,TRBJ1-1,NA,NA,TGTGCCAGCAGCGTCACAGGGACTGAAGCTTTCTTT,CASSVTGTEAFF
TRBV27,TRBJ1-2,NA,NA,TGTGCCAGCAGTTTCCCTTTCGCTCGACAGGTTGGTAACTATGGCTACACCTTC,CASSFPFARQVGNYGYTF
TRBV14,TRBJ1-6,TRBD1,NA,TGTGCCAGCAGCCAACGCGGGACAGGGTTTTGGTCACCCCTCCACTTT,CASSQRGTGFWSPLHF
TRBV5-6,TRBJ1-4,NA,NA,TGTGCCAGCAGCTTCGACAGGAACTCGGGAAAACTGTTTTTT,CASSFDRNSGKLFF
TRBV11-2,TRBJ1-5,NA,NA,TGTGCCAGCAGCTTAGCGGGTAGTAAGGGAGGCCAGCCCCAGCATTTT,CASSLAGSKGGQPQHF
TRBV24-1,TRBJ2-3,NA,NA,TGTGCCACCAGTGATTTGGCAGGTCCTAGCACAGATACGCAGTATTTT,CATSDLAGPSTDTQYF
TRBV6-1,TRBJ1-2,NA,many,TGTGCCAGCAGTGAGGCTGTGTGGACGGCGGGAGCTAACTATGGCTACACCTTC,CASSEAVWTAGANYGYTF
TRBV28,TRBJ2-1,TRBD2,NA,TGTGCCAGCAGCCCCCCGGGGGGTAGCGGAGGCATCAATGAGCAGTTCTTC,CASSPPGGSGGINEQFF
TRBV11-2,TRBJ1-1,TRBD1,NA,TGTGCCAGCAGCGTTGATGACAGGGGGCCTCAAGAAGCTTTCTTT,CASSVDDRGPQEAFF
TRBV5-1,TRBJ2-7,TRBD2,NA,TGCGCCAGCAGCTCGACTAGCGGGGGGGCCGGCGAGCAGTACTTC,CASSSTSGGAGEQYF
TRBV11-2,TRBJ1-2,NA,few,TGTGCCAGCAGCTTAGCGGGGCGGGGGGTTGGTGGCTACACCTTC,CASSLAGRGVGGYTF
TRBV25-1,TRBJ1-4,NA,NA,TGTGCCAGCAGAGCGACAGTCGTTGAAAAACTGTTTTTT,CASRATVVEKLFF
TRBV11-2,TRBJ2-5,TRBD1,NA,TGTGCCAGCAGCTTAGATCCACAGGGGGGCCGAGAGACCCAGTACTTC,CASSLDPQGGRETQYF